The T cell receptor beta chain described here comes from a study of T cells in Graves' hyperthyroidism and ophthalmopathy. The TCR beta CDR3 regions underwent amplification using RNA transcripts as the source. First-round RT-PCR targeting the TCR CDR3 was performed with the HTBI primer set. TCRdb reprocessed the multiplex PCR reads via MiXCR and lists one record per CDR3 protein. Of approximately 590,000 distinct CDR3 sequences detected, roughly 50% appear once; the ten largest clones hold approximately 8.2%. Graves' hyperthyroidism showing no ophthalmopathy progression within 18 months was considered stable. Germline V gives CDR1 LNHDA, CDR2 SQIVND (reference sequence). The V gene lost 5 bases and the J gene lost 7 bases, with 18 bases spanning the gap. There are 14 residues in the CDR3.

This TCR was sampled from a woman aged 18-29 years with Graves' hyperthyroidism. The chain employs TRBV19 and TRBJ2-7; D remains ambiguous. The sequencing sample was made of peripheral blood or thyroid tissue (not recorded which). CDR3 nucleotides: TGTGCCAGTAGTTCTCGACGGATCTCGTGGGAGCAGTACTTC. Its translation: CASSSRRISWEQYF. The entire variable domain, with the rest obtained from reference TRBV19 and TRBJ2-7, is as follows: DGGITQSPKYLFRKEGQNVTLSCEQNLNHDAMYWYRQDPGQGLRLIYYSQIVNDFQKGDIAEGYSVSREKKESFPLTVTSAQKNPTAFYLCASSSRRISWEQYFGPGTRLTVT.